This entry features one T cell receptor (beta chain) sequence. Described time point: pre-sensitization, week 0. Treatment defined: therapeutic diphenylcyclopropenone sensitization with weekly scalp DPC. Extraction yielded total RNA from whole blood (unfractionated). TCRdb re-called the RACE reads through MiXCR, storing one row per CDR3 protein. The sample lists 56,000 or so distinct CDR3 sequences, approximately 10% occurring once. The entry originates in a study of human T cells and chemical hapten exposure. Study-level background: Alopecia areata, totalis or universalis was found in mostly female patients.

Germline V gene sequence: CDR1 LGHDT, CDR2 YNNKEL (reference sequence). V was clipped by 1 base and J by 5 bases, with 8 bases between them. The CDR3 is 13 residues long. The sequencing used whole blood, collected in connection with sensitization to the hapten diphenylcyclopropenone (DPC). The TCR comes from a woman in her thirties with alopecia areata. Some clones in this sample may be carry-over from other donors' samples. The chain has TRBV3-1 and TRBJ2-5, with D uncertain. The CDR3: CASSQVIGETQYF. CDR3 DNA sequence: TGTGCCAGCAGCCAAGTGATAGGGGAGACCCAGTACTTC.